The present TCR beta chain was sequenced within a study of shared clonotypes between healthy human individuals. As for the study in general: Each donor's CD8 memory used one plate, CD8 naive two, each CD4 subset three.

V was pared by 4 bases and J by 9 bases, with 11 bases between. The CDR3 contains 12 residues. Profiling relied on immunoSEQ multiplex PCR, and the TCRdb table lists in-frame clones only, not all of them. The table lists 2 million to 2.5 million clones, 93% of them singletons, with about 0.38% in the top ten. The TCR originated in a man between 18 and 35 years old in good health. Some clones in this sample may be carry-over from other donors' samples. Sequencing was carried out using naive CD4+ T cells from PBMCs. Subset reported: CD45RA+ positively selected. V usage is TRBV5-3 and J usage is TRBJ2-1; D unresolved. TRBV5-3 is recorded as an ORF, its role being uncertain. The CDR3 nucleotides are TGTGCCAGAAGCCCCTATAACGGTGAGCAGTTCTTC. Its protein product is CARSPYNGEQFF.